The T cell receptor (beta chain) described here comes from a study of radiotherapy plus CTLA-4 blockade in lung cancer. For the study at large: Among all patients, 18% showed objective responses, while about 31% had disease control.

This table comes from immunoSEQ multiplex PCR, and its TCRdb copy is limited to in-frame clones, with some not included. The data hold about 46,000 clones, with more than 75% observed a single time. Of note for this clone: Its cognate antigen is unknown.

Trimming at V came to 3 bases and at J to 1 base, leaving 5 bases not matched to a gene. The CDR3 runs 15 residues. In germline, CDR1 is KGHSH, CDR2 LQKENI. Study outcomes and limitations: Blood TCR clones of tumor origin expanded after radiotherapy plus ipilimumab. Early blood T cell clone changes and increased post-radiation serum interferon-beta were reportedly the strongest response predictors.

The sequence derives from a human donor with non-small cell lung cancer who had a complete response to radiotherapy plus ipilimumab. The chain links TRBV18 to TRBJ1-1; 7 nucleotides line up with TRBD1. The source material was peripheral blood, sampled from a patient treated with radiotherapy plus ipilimumab. CDR3 protein: CASSPQGGGNTEAFF. The CDR3 region has the DNA TGTGCCAGCTCACCGCAGGGGGGCGGGAACACTGAAGCTTTCTTT.